Below, 24 T cell receptor beta chains from the same sample are listed, as sequenced in a study of shared T cell receptors in the human thymus. TCRdb keeps only in-frame clones here, not all; method: immunoSEQ multiplex PCR. The sample contains around 730,000 clones, approximately 85% of which appear only once. The same sample was also studied in work on human thymus T cells.

What was sequenced was thymocytes. These receptors were obtained from a girl under three years old with a congenital heart defect.

The genes are TRBV27 and TRBJ2-5, with D perhaps TRBD1 (6 bases). The CDR3 contains 17 residues. V was trimmed by 5 bases and J by 1 base, leaving 20 bases between them. Germline CDR1 is MNHEY and CDR2 is SMNVEV (reference sequence). The CDR3 sequence: CASSTQTGSKIQETQYF. Here the CDR3 DNA reads TGTGCCAGCAGTACCCAGACAGGATCCAAGATCCAAGAGACCCAGTACTTC.

V usage is TRBV6-5 and J usage is TRBJ1-2, with TRBD1 matching 9 bases. From germline, CDR1 is MNHEY and CDR2 SVGAGI. With 6 bases clipped from V and 1 base from J, the junction kept 6 bases outside the gene matches. This CDR3 has 15 residues. CDR3 region: CASRYKDRGNYGYTF. The CDR3 DNA follows: TGTGCCAGCAGGTACAAGGACAGGGGTAACTATGGCTACACCTTC.

The V and J genes are TRBV4-3 and TRBJ1-4, with D tentatively TRBD1 (6 bases). Germline CDR1 LGHNA, CDR2 YSLEER. CDR3 size: 17 residues. V shed 4 bases and J shed 11 bases, with 26 bases lying between them. CDR3 sequence: CASSPPEEQGTHFKLFF. CDR3 nucleotide sequence: TGCGCCAGCAGCCCCCCAGAAGAACAGGGAACTCATTTTAAACTGTTTTTT.

V and J are TRBV5-1 and TRBJ1-6; 8 bases align to TRBD1. Germline loops: CDR1 SGHRS, CDR2 YFSETQ. V dropped 0 bases and J dropped 0; count of bases not matched to a gene: 2. The CDR3 consists of 17 residues. In nucleotides, the CDR3 is TGCGCCAGCAGCTTGGGGACAGGGAGCTCCTATAATTCACCCCTCCACTTT. Protein sequence: CASSLGTGSSYNSPLHF.

V usage is TRBV27 and J usage is TRBJ2-5; D may be TRBD1 (6 bases). V was clipped by 5 bases and J by 4 bases, with 11 bases between them. Germline-derived CDR1 and CDR2 are MNHEY and SMNVEV (reference sequence). The CDR3 has 13 amino acids. DNA for the CDR3: TGTGCCAGCAGTCGCAGGGGCTCAGAGACCCAGTACTTC. Amino acids: CASSRRGSETQYF.

Details on this clone: The sample holds other DNA sequences that translate to the same CDR3. The CDR3 nucleotides read TGTGCCAGCAGCCCAGGGGGCTATGGCTACACCTTC. Encoded protein: CASSPGGYGYTF. The rearrangement joins TRBV7-9 to TRBJ1-2; 7 nucleotides match TRBD1. CDR1 and CDR2 from the germline V gene are SEHNR and FQNEAQ (reference sequence). The junction had 1 base not matched to a gene; V was cut back by 5 bases and J by 4 bases. The length of the CDR3 is 12 residues.

The chain joins TRBV6-6 to TRBJ1-1; possible D gene TRBD1, 6 bases. V was shortened by 8 bases and J by 3 bases, with 19 bases between the two germline ends. In germline, CDR1 is MNHNY, CDR2 SVGAGI (reference sequence). The CDR3 is 15 residues long. Written as DNA, the CDR3 is TGTGCCAGCCTTGGGGGGGCGGTGGGGGACACTGAAGCTTTCTTT. Translation gives CASLGGAVGDTEAFF.

This chain uses TRBV5-1 with TRBJ2-1; maybe TRBD2 (6 bases). Per germline, CDR1 SGHRS and CDR2 YFSETQ. V lost 3 bases and J lost 5, with 18 bases in between. The CDR3 contains 16 residues. The CDR3 DNA reads as TGCGCCAGCAGCTCCTTCTCGGCGGGAACTGACAATGAGCAGTTCTTC. Translation: CASSSFSAGTDNEQFF.

The chain links TRBV7-2 to TRBJ2-1; 13 nucleotides agree with TRBD2. V lost 5 bases to trimming and J lost 7 bases; unmatched junction nucleotides: 5. The length of the CDR3 is 15 residues. The V gene's germline CDR1 is SGHTA and CDR2 FQGNSA. CDR3 amino acids: CASSVLAGGLNEQFF. CDR3 nucleotides: TGTGCCAGCAGCGTACTAGCGGGGGGGCTGAATGAGCAGTTCTTC.

The gene calls are TRBV29-1 and TRBJ2-1, with 13 bases aligning to TRBD2. This CDR3 has 14 amino acids. Germline trimming cut 6 bases from V and 6 bases from J; bases unmatched to any gene: 5. The germline V gene has CDR1 SQVTM and CDR2 ANQGSEA. As DNA, the CDR3 is TGCAGCGTGGGGGGACTAGCGGGGACCAATGAGCAGTTCTTC. Translation: CSVGGLAGTNEQFF.

This chain links TRBV27 with TRBJ2-3; TRBD1 matches 7 bases. The CDR3 spans 20 residues. V shed 2 bases and J 0 bases; nucleotides not matched to a gene: 17. CDR1 is MNHEY, CDR2 SMNVEV, per germline (reference sequence). In DNA, the CDR3 is TGTGCCAGCAGTTTAAAACCGTCTGGACAGGTTTCTTCTAGCACAGATACGCAGTATTTT. Residues: CASSLKPSGQVSSSTDTQYF.

V is TRBV10-2 and J is TRBJ1-1, with D maybe TRBD1 (5 bases). Germline V gives CDR1 WSHSY, CDR2 SAAADI. The CDR3 totals 13 residues. The V end was cut by 7 bases, the J end by 3 bases, with 12 bases between. CDR3: CASKGGGDTEAFF. Here the CDR3 DNA reads TGCGCCAGCAAAGGAGGAGGGGACACTGAAGCTTTCTTT.

The rearrangement uses TRBV5-1 and TRBJ1-3; maybe TRBD1 (5 bases). This CDR3 is 14 amino acids long. The V and J ends lost 3 bases and 8 bases respectively, with 15 bases between them. Germline values: CDR1 SGHRS, CDR2 YFSETQ. For the CDR3, the DNA is TGCGCCAGCAGCTCCCAGGGAAATGGGGACACCATATATTTT. This sequence encodes CASSSQGNGDTIYF.

DNA for the CDR3: TGTGCCAGCAGTTCCCCCCAAGACTTTAGATCTGAAGCTTTCTTT. As protein: CASSSPQDFRSEAFF. V gene TRBV6-7 combines with J gene TRBJ1-1; the D is unclear. TRBV6-7 qualifies as an ORF whose function is uncertain. Trimming removed 4 bases from V and 6 bases from J, with 18 bases in between. The CDR3 consists of 15 residues.

J is TRBJ1-2 and V is TRBV4-1; possible D gene TRBD1, 6 bases. This CDR3 region has 15 residues. The V gene's germline CDR1 is MGHRA and CDR2 YSYEKL. Trimming cost V 4 bases and J 4 bases, with 16 bases left between them. The CDR3 loop reads CASSLYSLRGYGYTF. CDR3 nucleotides: TGCGCCAGCAGCCTCTACAGTCTCAGGGGCTATGGCTACACCTTC.

The chain is built from TRBV2 and TRBJ1-2; D might be TRBD1 (6 bases). The CDR3 is 16 residues long. CDR1 and CDR2 (germline): SNHLY, FYNNEI. V was cut by 0 bases and J by 2 bases, with 13 bases left in between. CDR3 amino acids: CASSEAPDRVNYGYTF. Here the CDR3 DNA reads TGTGCCAGCAGTGAAGCGCCGGACAGAGTAAACTATGGCTACACCTTC.

This chain connects TRBV18 to TRBJ2-7, with 9 bases fitting TRBD1. The length of the CDR3 is 14 residues. With 2 bases clipped from V and 4 bases from J, the junction kept 3 bases outside the gene matches. Germline lookup yields CDR1 KGHSH and CDR2 LQKENI. The CDR3 nucleotides read TGTGCCAGCTCACCAGGGACAGGGACTTACGAGCAGTACTTC. This sequence encodes CASSPGTGTYEQYF.

V and J are TRBV6-1 and TRBJ2-7, with 7 bases lining up with TRBD1. This CDR3 is 13 amino acids long. In germline, CDR1 is MNHNS, CDR2 SASEGT. Trimming removed 5 bases from V and 6 bases from J; junction bases left unmatched: 7. DNA for the CDR3: TGTGCCAGCAGTACAGGGGAGAGCGGCGAGCAGTACTTC. It encodes CASSTGESGEQYF.

The J gene is TRBJ2-7, the V gene TRBV6-6; no firm D call. The CDR3 loop spans 12 amino acids. The germline V gene has CDR1 MNHNY and CDR2 SVGAGI (reference sequence). The V and J ends lost 7 bases and 4 bases respectively, with 11 bases between them. CDR3 protein: CASMNSRYEQYF. CDR3 nucleotide sequence: TGTGCCAGCATGAATAGCAGATACGAGCAGTACTTC.

The chain is built from TRBV6-1 and TRBJ1-6, with 8 bases lining up with TRBD1. Germline CDR1 reads MNHNS; CDR2 reads SASEGT. The length of the CDR3 is 15 residues. Trimming cost V 6 bases and J 7 bases; bases outside gene matches: 8. This CDR3 is CASRPQTGVNSPLHF. In DNA form, the CDR3 reads TGTGCCAGCAGGCCCCAGACAGGGGTAAATTCACCCCTCCACTTT.

This chain links TRBV6-6 with TRBJ2-7, with no clear D. This CDR3 has 16 residues. Trimming removed 2 bases from V and 5 bases from J, with 19 bases in between. CDR1 and CDR2 (germline): MNHNY, SVGAGI (reference sequence). The CDR3 is CASSYHYGLGSDEQYF. In DNA form, the CDR3 reads TGTGCCAGCAGTTACCACTATGGGTTAGGTTCAGACGAGCAGTACTTC.

The V gene is TRBV30, the J gene TRBJ1-1, with D possibly TRBD1 on 5 matching bases. Germline CDR1 reads GTSNPN; CDR2 reads SVGIG (reference sequence). V lost 2 bases to trimming and J lost 2 bases, with 18 bases between them. The CDR3 has 16 amino acids. The CDR3 nucleotides read TGTGCCTGGAGTCCCGGCAGGGTGGCTCGAAACACTGAAGCTTTCTTT. This codes for CAWSPGRVARNTEAFF.

V usage is TRBV7-9 and J usage is TRBJ1-4; perhaps TRBD1 as D (5 bases). Trimming stripped 2 bases from V and 7 bases from J, with 20 bases between. The CDR3 runs 17 residues. The germline V gene encodes CDR1 SEHNR and CDR2 FQNEAQ (reference sequence). The CDR3 sequence is CASSLFRVGGYGEKLFF. CDR3 sequence (DNA): TGTGCCAGCAGCTTATTTCGCGTCGGGGGTTATGGTGAAAAACTGTTTTTT.

The chain joins TRBV9 to TRBJ2-1, with 7 nucleotides matching TRBD2. V trimming: 0 bases; J trimming: 4 bases; junction bases outside the gene matches: 10. CDR1 is SGDLS, CDR2 YYNGEE, per germline. This CDR3 has 17 residues. CDR3: CASSVGGSGQPYNEQFF. DNA of the CDR3: TGTGCCAGCAGCGTAGGGGGTAGCGGGCAGCCGTACAATGAGCAGTTCTTC.